This T cell receptor (beta chain) was observed in a study of shared clonotypes between healthy human individuals. V lost 8 bases and J lost 2; bases outside the gene matches: 6. Germline loops: CDR1 MNHEY, CDR2 SVGAGI. CDR3 size: 14 residues. In the sorted-subset replicate PCRs, about 200 ng DNA, around 30,000 T cell genomes, was used. Some clones are missing from TCRdb's copy, which holds only in-frame ones; the method was immunoSEQ multiplex PCR. This sample has 2,500,000 or so clones; roughly 92% occur once, and the top ten carry over 0.12%. The specimen was naive CD4+ T cells sorted from blood. Subset of the sample: CD45RA+ positively selected. This TCR was sampled from a man between 18 and 35 years old in good health. The chain joins TRBV6-5 to TRBJ2-1; 7 nucleotides align to TRBD1. The CDR3 sequence: CASRRGLTYNEQFF. The CDR3 nucleotides read TGTGCCAGCCGAAGGGGGCTAACCTACAATGAGCAGTTCTTC.